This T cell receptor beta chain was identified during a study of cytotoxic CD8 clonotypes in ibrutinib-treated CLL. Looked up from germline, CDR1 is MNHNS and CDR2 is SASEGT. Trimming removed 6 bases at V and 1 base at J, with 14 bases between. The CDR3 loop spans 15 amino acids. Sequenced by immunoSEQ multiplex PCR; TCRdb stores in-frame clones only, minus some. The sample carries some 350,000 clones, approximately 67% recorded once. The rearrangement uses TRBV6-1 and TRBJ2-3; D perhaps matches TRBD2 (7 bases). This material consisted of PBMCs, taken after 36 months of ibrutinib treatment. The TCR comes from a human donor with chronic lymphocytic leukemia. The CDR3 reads CASSWGGGGTDTQYF. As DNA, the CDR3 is TGTGCCAGCAGCTGGGGGGGCGGGGGCACAGATACGCAGTATTTT.